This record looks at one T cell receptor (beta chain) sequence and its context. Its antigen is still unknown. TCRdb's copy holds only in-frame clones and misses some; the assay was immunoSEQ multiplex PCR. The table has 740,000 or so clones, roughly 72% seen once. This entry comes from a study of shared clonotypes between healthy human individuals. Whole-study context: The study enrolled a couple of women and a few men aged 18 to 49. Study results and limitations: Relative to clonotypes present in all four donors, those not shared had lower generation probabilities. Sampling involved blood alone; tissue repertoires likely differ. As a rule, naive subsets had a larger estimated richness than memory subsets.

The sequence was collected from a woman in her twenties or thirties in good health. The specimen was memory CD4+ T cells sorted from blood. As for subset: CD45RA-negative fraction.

The CDR3 region has the DNA TGTGCCAGCAGCCCCGGGGTCAGCGGGAGGGCGTCCTACGAGCAGTACTTC. It codes for CASSPGVSGRASYEQYF. The rearrangement joins TRBV28 to TRBJ2-7, with TRBD2 matching 10 bases. This CDR3 is 17 amino acids long. V shed 6 bases, J shed 1 base, and the junction held 12 bases outside the gene matches. From germline, CDR1 is MDHEN and CDR2 SYDVKM. Together with reference TRBV28 and TRBJ2-7, the CDR3 gives the full variable domain: DVKVTQSSRYLVKRTGEKVFLECVQDMDHENMFWYRQDPGLGLRLIYFSYDVKMKEKGDIPEGYSVSREKKERFSLILESASTNQTSMYLCASSPGVSGRASYEQYFGPGTRLTVT.